These 15 T cell receptor beta chains share one sample of origin, sequenced in a study of early T cells in non-severe SARS-CoV-2 infection. MiXCR was run by TCRdb on the 5' RACE reads, yielding one entry per CDR3 protein. The sample comprises tens of thousands of distinct CDR3 sequences, around 15% of which are singletons, and roughly 6% rests with the top ten. The sample comprised whole blood. The receptors derive from an adult who was a healthcare worker with PCR-confirmed SARS-CoV-2 infection or an uninfected control (not recorded which).

This clonotype was recorded many times. This chain uses TRBV28 with TRBJ1-6, with a weak D call TRBD1 (6 bases). V was clipped by 2 bases and J by 13 bases, with 9 bases between them. The CDR3 is made up of 12 amino acids. Germline V gives CDR1 MDHEN, CDR2 SYDVKM. CDR3 in amino acids: CASSLQGWPLHF. The CDR3, as DNA: TGTGCCAGCAGTTTACAGGGGTGGCCCCTCCACTTT.

This clonotype was detected a few times. The chain carries TRBV3-1 and TRBJ1-2; D is unresolved. Germline V gene lookup returns CDR1 LGHDT and CDR2 YNNKEL (reference sequence). Trimming took 0 bases from V and 7 from J, leaving 9 bases between them. CDR3 size: 13 residues. DNA of the CDR3: TGTGCCAGCAGCCAAGACGTCCTGACTGGCTACACCTTC. This codes for CASSQDVLTGYTF.

J is TRBJ1-5 and V is TRBV7-2; D remains unclear. The ends were cut back, 2 bases at V and 7 bases at J, with 9 bases in the middle. This CDR3 comprises 13 residues. Germline lookup yields CDR1 SGHTA and CDR2 FQGNSA. The CDR3 spells CASSLFREQPQHF. CDR3 in DNA: TGTGCCAGCAGCTTATTTAGGGAGCAGCCCCAGCATTTT.

The gene calls are TRBV20-1 and TRBJ2-5, with D perhaps TRBD2 (7 bases). The length of the CDR3 is 15 residues. The germline CDR1 and CDR2 sequences are DFQATT and SNEGSKA (reference sequence). The V and J ends lost 3 bases and 7 bases respectively, with 21 bases between them. CDR3 nucleotides: TGCAGTGCTAGGGAGTGGACCCTGGGAGGGGGGACCCAGTACTTC. Protein sequence: CSAREWTLGGGTQYF.

V is TRBV11-2 and J is TRBJ2-2; D might be TRBD1 (7 bases). V was pared by 8 bases and J by 2 bases, with 21 bases between. The CDR3 sequence is 17 residues long. Germline CDR1 SGHAT, CDR2 FQNNGV. The CDR3 loop reads CASAYSPQGGNTGELFF. The CDR3 nucleotides are TGTGCCAGCGCCTACTCCCCCCAGGGGGGAAACACCGGGGAGCTGTTTTTT.

This clonotype turned up a few times. The rearrangement links TRBV21-1 to TRBJ2-1; the table gives TRBD1 as D, unverified against the DNA. TRBV21-1 is marked as a pseudogene. The CDR3 consists of 15 residues. The CDR3 loop is CASSFRRGTYNEQFF. CDR3 coding DNA: TGTGCCAGCAGCTTCCGGCGGGGGACATACAATGAGCAGTTCTTC.

This chain joins TRBV5-5 and TRBJ2-7; TRBD1 matches at 9 bases. After removal of 4 bases from V and 0 bases from J, the junction contained 5 bases not matched to a gene. Germline CDR1 reads SGHKS; CDR2 reads YYEKEE (reference sequence). There are 15 residues in the CDR3. Here the CDR3 DNA reads TGTGCCAGCAGCGGAGGACAGGGGAGCTCCTACGAGCAGTACTTC. The encoded protein is CASSGGQGSSYEQYF.

The rearrangement joins TRBV4-3 to TRBJ1-2, with a weak D call TRBD1 (6 bases). The CDR3 is made up of 16 amino acids. The V end was cut by 1 base, the J end by 4 bases, with 16 bases between. The germline V gene encodes CDR1 LGHNA and CDR2 YSLEER. CDR3 in amino acids: CASSQGGGRGIYGYTF. The DNA of the CDR3 is TGCGCCAGCAGCCAAGGTGGGGGAAGGGGGATCTATGGCTACACCTTC.

The CDR3: CASSFIAGRMSDTQYF. The CDR3 coding sequence is TGTGCCAGCAGTTTCATAGCGGGGAGGATGTCAGATACGCAGTATTTT. The V and J genes are TRBV12-3 or TRBV12-4 and TRBJ2-3; 8 nucleotides line up with TRBD2. This CDR3 spans 16 amino acids. Trimming removed 3 bases from V and 4 bases from J; junction bases left unmatched: 9.

This clonotype has at least ten counts. The chain recombines TRBV20-1 with TRBJ2-2; unclear D gene. The V end was cut by 2 bases, the J end by 0 bases, with 13 bases between. CDR3 size: 16 residues. CDR1 DFQATT and CDR2 SNEGSKA come from the germline V gene (reference sequence). The CDR3, as DNA: TGCAGTGCTAGACGGTGGGATAGGACGAACACCGGGGAGCTGTTTTTT. Protein sequence: CSARRWDRTNTGELFF.

J is TRBJ1-1 and V is TRBV2, with a tentative D call TRBD1 (5 bases). Trimming took 5 bases from V and 5 from J, leaving 15 bases between them. The CDR3 runs 14 residues. From germline, CDR1 is SNHLY and CDR2 FYNNEI. The DNA of the CDR3 is TGTGCCAGCAGTATACAGGACTTGGCTACTGAAGCTTTCTTT. This sequence encodes CASSIQDLATEAFF. Using reference TRBV2 and TRBJ1-1 for the parts outside the CDR3, the full variable domain is EPEVTQTPSHQVTQMGQEVILRCVPISNHLYFYWYRQILGQKVEFLVSFYNNEISEKSEIFDDQFSVERPDGSNFTLKIRSTKLEDSAMYFCASSIQDLATEAFFGQGTRLTVV.

This clonotype has more than one count but fewer than ten. The rearrangement links TRBV6-5 to TRBJ2-7; D might be TRBD1 (6 bases). Germline assignment: CDR1 MNHEY and CDR2 SVGAGI. With 3 bases removed from V and 4 bases from J, the gap between germline ends came to 10 bases. The CDR3 is 13 amino acids. The CDR3 loop reads CASSYSQGYEQYF. The DNA of the CDR3 is TGTGCCAGCAGTTATTCACAGGGTTACGAGCAGTACTTC.

This clonotype was observed a few times. J is TRBJ2-2 and V is TRBV2; 9 bases match TRBD1. The germline V gene encodes CDR1 SNHLY and CDR2 FYNNEI. The J segment lost 4 bases and the V segment lost 3 bases, leaving 3 bases of the junction unmatched. CDR3 length: 15 amino acids. CDR3 coding DNA: TGTGCCAGCAGTGACCGGGACAGGGCCACCGGGGAGCTGTTTTTT. Translating gives CASSDRDRATGELFF. Full variable domain (remainder filled in from reference TRBV2 and TRBJ2-2): EPEVTQTPSHQVTQMGQEVILRCVPISNHLYFYWYRQILGQKVEFLVSFYNNEISEKSEIFDDQFSVERPDGSNFTLKIRSTKLEDSAMYFCASSDRDRATGELFFGEGSRLTVL.

The table lists this clonotype with a few counts. The rearrangement joins TRBV6-6 to TRBJ1-2, with D unresolved. Per the germline V gene, CDR1 is MNHNY and CDR2 is SVGAGI (reference sequence). Trimming took 6 bases from V and 2 from J, leaving 7 bases between them. The CDR3 extends over 12 amino acids. The CDR3, as DNA: TGTGCCAGCAGCCTCTCGAACTATGGCTACACCTTC. Encoded protein: CASSLSNYGYTF.

Note on this clonotype: Since a much larger clone is just one base distant, this may be a read error. V usage is TRBV29-1 and J usage is TRBJ2-7, with 10 bases that match TRBD1. The CDR3 loop spans 13 amino acids. The germline V gene has CDR1 SQVTM and CDR2 ANQGSEA. V gave up 5 bases and J gave up 5 bases; unmatched junction bases: 6. CDR3: CSVTGTGAHEQYF. The CDR3 nucleotides are TGCAGCGTTACGGGGACAGGGGCACACGAGCAGTACTTC.